Listed below are T cell receptor beta chains from one sample, sequenced in a study of shared clonotypes between healthy human individuals. Only in-frame clones appear in the TCRdb table, and some are missing; sequencing was by immunoSEQ multiplex PCR. Found here are about 990,000 clones, approximately 78% of them singletons; the top ten hold around 0.6%. Sequencing was done on a sample of memory CD4+ T cells from PBMCs. These receptors originate from a man aged 18 to 29 in good health. Some clones in this sample may be carry-over from other donors' samples. The CDR3 runs from the conserved cysteine through the conserved F or W. Each record gives: CDR3 DNA, CDR3 protein, CDR3 length, D gene, V gene, J gene, clone size. A D gene is named only where the DNA matches it firmly. Only some rows state a clone size, as once, few, many or a class for expanded clones.

TGCAGCGTTTCAGGGACAGGGGACACTGAAGCTTTCTTT,CSVSGTGDTEAFF,13,TRBD1,TRBV29-1,TRBJ1-1,few
TGCGCCAGCAGTGCCGGGACAGGTAAAAACATTCAGTACTTC,CASSAGTGKNIQYF,14,TRBD1,TRBV2,TRBJ2-4,-
TGTGCCAGCTCCCTGGGAAGGGCTGGTGAAAAACTGTTTTTT,CASSLGRAGEKLFF,14,-,TRBV18,TRBJ1-4,-
TGTGCCAGCTCACCACTCGTAACAGATACGCAGTATTTT,CASSPLVTDTQYF,13,-,TRBV18,TRBJ2-3,-
TGTGCCAGCGTTAACGGGCGTTATTACACTGAAGCTTTCTTT,CASVNGRYYTEAFF,14,-,TRBV28,TRBJ1-1,-
TGTGCCAGCTCACCAGTGGAGGGAGACTATGGCTACACCTTC,CASSPVEGDYGYTF,14,-,TRBV18,TRBJ1-2,-
TGCGCCAGCAGTGTGACTAGCGGGAGTCGGAGCTCCTACGAGCAGTACTTC,CASSVTSGSRSSYEQYF,17,TRBD2,TRBV10-2,TRBJ2-7,-
TGTGCCAGCAGTGATGCGGGACAGGGGAACACCGGGGAGCTGTTTTTT,CASSDAGQGNTGELFF,16,TRBD1,TRBV25-1,TRBJ2-2,-
TGTGCCAGCAGCTTACAAGGGACAGGGTCCGGGGAGCTGTTTTTT,CASSLQGTGSGELFF,15,TRBD1,TRBV7-3,TRBJ2-2,-
TGTGCCAGCAGCTTAGATGGGGGCTCTGGAAACACCATATATTTT,CASSLDGGSGNTIYF,15,-,TRBV7-9,TRBJ1-3,few
TGTGCCAGCAGCTTACAAGCGGGGGTCTACAATGAGCAGTTCTTC,CASSLQAGVYNEQFF,15,TRBD2,TRBV13,TRBJ2-1,-
TGTGCCAGCAGCTTAGGGACGGGAGGTAAAGAGCAGTTCTTC,CASSLGTGGKEQFF,14,TRBD2,TRBV7-2,TRBJ2-1,-
TGTGCCAGCAGTCTTGGACACACCGGCGGGAGTGAAAAACTGTTTTTT,CASSLGHTGGSEKLFF,16,-,TRBV28,TRBJ1-4,-
TGTGCCAGCAGATATGACAGGGCGGAAGGCCAGCCCCAGCATTTT,CASRYDRAEGQPQHF,15,TRBD1,TRBV28,TRBJ1-5,few
TGTGCCAGCAGTTCGTACACCGGGGAGCTGTTTTTT,CASSSYTGELFF,12,-,TRBV27,TRBJ2-2,-
TGCGCCAGCAGCTTGGAGGATCTTGGGGGAGGGGAGACCCAGTACTTC,CASSLEDLGGGETQYF,16,TRBD2,TRBV5-1,TRBJ2-5,-
TGTGCCAGCAGCCCGGAGGGGGCCAACACTGAAGCTTTCTTT,CASSPEGANTEAFF,14,TRBD1,TRBV5-8,TRBJ1-1,-
TGTGCCAGCAGTTACGGGCGGAGGCGGGACACTGAAGCTTTCTTT,CASSYGRRRDTEAFF,15,-,TRBV6-5,TRBJ1-1,-
TGTGCCACCAGCAGTGAGCGGAGCTCCTACAATGAGCAGTTCTTC,CATSSERSSYNEQFF,15,-,TRBV15,TRBJ2-1,-
TGTGCCAGCAGTGGCGTGGGACAGGGTTACGAGCAGTACTTC,CASSGVGQGYEQYF,14,TRBD1,TRBV28,TRBJ2-7,few
TGTGCCAGCAGTTTAGATGGGGGTCAGCCCCAGCATTTT,CASSLDGGQPQHF,13,-,TRBV28,TRBJ1-5,-
TGCGCCAGCAGCCAAGGTAAACGGGATAGTTACAATGAGCAGTTCTTC,CASSQGKRDSYNEQFF,16,-,TRBV4-1,TRBJ2-1,-
TGTGCCAGCAGCATGGGACAGGGGTATAGCATTCAGTACTTC,CASSMGQGYSIQYF,14,TRBD1,TRBV5-6,TRBJ2-4,-
TGTGCCAGCAGTGACTCGAAACTAGCGGGAGGCTCTCCTCACTGCTACGAGCAGTACTTC,CASSDSKLAGGSPHCYEQYF,20,TRBD2,TRBV6-4,TRBJ2-7,-
TGTGCCAGCAGACGTAATCTAGCGACAGATACGCAGTATTTT,CASRRNLATDTQYF,14,-,TRBV6-5,TRBJ2-3,-
TGTGCCAGCAGCCCGGGACAGTCTTTCTCTGGAAACACCATATATTTT,CASSPGQSFSGNTIYF,16,TRBD1,TRBV7-9,TRBJ1-3,-
TGTGCCAGCAGCTTTGACAGGTTAACTGAAGCTTTCTTT,CASSFDRLTEAFF,13,-,TRBV5-4,TRBJ1-1,few
TGTGCCATCAGTGAGGGTAGTCCAGATACGCAGTATTTT,CAISEGSPDTQYF,13,-,TRBV10-3,TRBJ2-3,-
TGTGCCAGCGCTCTCGACAGGGCCCAAAACTCCTACGAGCAGTACTTC,CASALDRAQNSYEQYF,16,TRBD1,TRBV28,TRBJ2-7,-
TGTGCCAGCAGCGTATTGGGCTTCCAAGAGACCCAGTACTTC,CASSVLGFQETQYF,14,-,TRBV9,TRBJ2-5,-
TGTGCCAGCAGCCGAATCGTCCCGCTCACTTCGGGACCCCCGAACACTGAAGCTTTCTTT,CASSRIVPLTSGPPNTEAFF,20,-,TRBV11-3,TRBJ1-1,-
TGCAGCGTCAGCATCTTTATGAACACTGAAGCTTTCTTT,CSVSIFMNTEAFF,13,-,TRBV29-1,TRBJ1-1,few
TGTGCCAGCAGCTCCGTAGCCGGGGGGGAGCTGTTTTTT,CASSSVAGGELFF,13,-,TRBV11-2,TRBJ2-2,-
TGTGCCAGCAGCTTAGGGCCCACTAGCGGGGAGGGGTTCTACGAGCAGTACTTC,CASSLGPTSGEGFYEQYF,18,TRBD2,TRBV7-2,TRBJ2-7,-
TGTGCCAGCAGCTCCAGGGGTGGTAATGAAAAACTGTTTTTT,CASSSRGGNEKLFF,14,-,TRBV7-9,TRBJ1-4,few
TGTGCCAGCAGGGCTAGCGTCACCGGGGAGCTGTTTTTT,CASRASVTGELFF,13,-,TRBV6-1,TRBJ2-2,-
TGTGCCAGCAGCCCCCCTGGGCCCCAGGTTGAGGCTTTCTTT,CASSPPGPQVEAFF,14,-,TRBV7-3,TRBJ1-1,-
TGTGCCAGCAGCTTCGACGGACTCTCCTACGAGCAGTACTTC,CASSFDGLSYEQYF,14,-,TRBV7-2,TRBJ2-7,-
TGCGCCAGCAGCCAAGATTCCTCCATAGTTACCCAGTTCTTC,CASSQDSSIVTQFF,14,-,TRBV4-1,TRBJ2-1,few
TGTGCCAGCAGTGAGGCACCGGGACTAGCAGGACAAGAGACCCAGTACTTC,CASSEAPGLAGQETQYF,17,TRBD2,TRBV6-1,TRBJ2-5,-